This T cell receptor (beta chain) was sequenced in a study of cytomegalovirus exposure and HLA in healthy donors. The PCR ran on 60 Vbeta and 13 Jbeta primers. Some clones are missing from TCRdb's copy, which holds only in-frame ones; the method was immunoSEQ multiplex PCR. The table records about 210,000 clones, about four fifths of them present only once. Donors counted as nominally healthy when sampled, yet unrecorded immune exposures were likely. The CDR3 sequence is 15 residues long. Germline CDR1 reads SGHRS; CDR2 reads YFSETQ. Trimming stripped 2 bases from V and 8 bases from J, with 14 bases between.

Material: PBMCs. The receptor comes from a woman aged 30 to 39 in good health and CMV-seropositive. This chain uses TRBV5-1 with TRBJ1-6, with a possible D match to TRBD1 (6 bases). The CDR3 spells CASSLGTNTHSPLHF. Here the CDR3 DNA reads TGCGCCAGCAGCTTAGGGACAAACACCCATTCACCCCTCCACTTT.